Presented here are 8 T cell receptor beta chains from one specimen sequenced in a study of blood T cell repertoires in COVID-19. Libraries were prepared by immunoSEQ multiplex PCR; TCRdb keeps only in-frame clonotypes and omits some of them. The sample gives under 110,000 clones, over 70% of which show up once; less than 1% is in the top ten. The sequencing sample was made of peripheral blood. Source of these receptors: a human donor with acute or convalescent COVID-19. The donor label of this sample is uncertain.

This clone has only a few counts. The chain carries TRBV2 and TRBJ2-7; 9 nucleotides agree with TRBD2. After removal of 4 bases from V and 5 bases from J, the junction contained 6 bases not matched to a gene. The germline gives CDR1 SNHLY, CDR2 FYNNEI. This CDR3 has 14 residues. CDR3 loop: CASSAAGGPDEQYV. CDR3 nucleotides: TGTGCCAGCAGTGCCGCGGGGGGGCCCGACGAGCAGTACGTC.

The chain couples TRBV6-5 to TRBJ2-6; TRBD1 might be the D (6 bases). Trimming pared 7 bases from V and 2 bases from J, leaving 9 bases between. The CDR3 consists of 14 residues. Germline CDR1 MNHEY, CDR2 SVGAGI. The CDR3 loop reads CASNQGTGANVLTF. CDR3 DNA sequence: TGTGCCAGCAATCAGGGGACTGGGGCCAACGTCCTGACTTTC.

The table lists this clone with a count of one. This sequence joins TRBV12-3 or TRBV12-4 and TRBJ2-4; possible D gene TRBD2, 6 bases. Trimming stripped 7 bases from V and 1 base from J, with 8 bases between. CDR3 length equals 13 residues. CDR3 bases: TGTGCCAGCAAGGAGGGTGCCAAAAACATTCAGTACTTC. This encodes CASKEGAKNIQYF.

This clone was seen only a few times. This chain links TRBV12-3 or TRBV12-4 with TRBJ1-3; D remains unclear. V was shortened by 6 bases and J by 3 bases, with 6 bases between the two germline ends. The CDR3 covers 12 residues. CDR3 residues: CASSRVGNTIYF. The CDR3 DNA is TGTGCCAGCAGCCGCGTTGGAAACACCATATATTTT.

The chain combines TRBV30 with TRBJ2-5, with D perhaps matching TRBD2 (6 bases). Trimming cost V 3 bases and J 4 bases, with 12 bases left between them. Germline lookup yields CDR1 GTSNPN and CDR2 SVGIG (reference sequence). The CDR3 is made up of 13 amino acids. CDR3 region: CAWRGGVRETQYF. CDR3 DNA sequence: TGTGCCTGGAGAGGCGGGGTACGAGAGACCCAGTACTTC.

This chain joins TRBV3-1 (or the pseudogene TRBV3-2) and TRBJ2-7; TRBD2 is a possible D gene (5 bases). Germline V gene lookup returns CDR1 LGHDT and CDR2 YNNKEL (reference sequence). This CDR3 is built from 12 residues. Trimming pared 4 bases from V and 4 bases from J, leaving 8 bases between. CDR3 DNA: TGTGCCAGCAGCCCCGGCGGGTACGAGCAGTACTTC. Translated: CASSPGGYEQYF.

The rearrangement joins TRBV30 to TRBJ2-1, with D possibly matching TRBD2 (5 bases). V dropped 2 bases and J dropped 4 bases, with 12 bases sitting between them. Per the germline V gene, CDR1 is GTSNPN and CDR2 is SVGIG (reference sequence). This CDR3 region has 14 residues. CDR3 nucleotides: TGTGCCTGGAGTCGAGGACGGACTTACAATGAGCAGTTCTTC. Its translation is CAWSRGRTYNEQFF.

This chain links TRBV5-1 with TRBJ1-2; D perhaps matches TRBD1 (5 bases). The CDR3 contains 16 residues. Germline lookup yields CDR1 SGHRS and CDR2 YFSETQ. Trimming removed 0 bases from V and 12 bases from J, with 24 bases in between. In DNA form, the CDR3 reads TGCGCCAGCAGCTTGGGGGGCGACCACGCGGCAAGTCGTAACACCTTC. This translates into CASSLGGDHAASRNTF. Based on the CDR3 plus reference TRBV5-1 and TRBJ1-2, the full variable domain is KAGVTQTPRYLIKTRGQQVTLSCSPISGHRSVSWYQQTPGQGLQFLFEYFSETQRNKGNFPGRFSGRQFSNSRSEMNVSTLELGDSALYLCASSLGGDHAASRNTFGSGTRLTVV.